This T cell receptor (beta chain) was documented in a study of T cells in Graves' hyperthyroidism and ophthalmopathy. Amplification of TCR beta CDR3 regions was performed using RNA transcripts as template. HTBI primers drove first-round RT-PCR of the TCR CDR3. TCRdb re-called the multiplex PCR reads through MiXCR, storing one row per CDR3 protein. The profile covers 300,000 to 350,000 distinct CDR3 sequences, with about 20% appearing a single time and about half taken by the ten largest. With V trimmed by 2 bases and J by 7 bases, 8 bases remained unmatched. The germline gives CDR1 SNHLY, CDR2 FYNNEI. The CDR3 runs to 15 residues.

This TCR derives from a woman in her forties or fifties with Graves' hyperthyroidism. The chain has TRBV2 and TRBJ1-2; 9 nucleotides line up with TRBD1. The sequenced sample was blood. The CDR3 sequence: CASSEFAGQGIGYTF. The CDR3 DNA sequence: TGTGCCAGCAGTGAATTTGCAGGACAGGGGATTGGCTACACCTTC.